These 22 T cell receptor beta chains share one sample of origin, sequenced in a study of cytomegalovirus exposure and HLA in healthy donors. The PCR employed 60 Vbeta primers together with 13 Jbeta primers. Sequencing was performed with immunoSEQ multiplex PCR; in TCRdb, only in-frame clones are kept and a portion is missing. Of about 200,000 clones in the sample, 80% to 85% are singletons; the top ten hold 6.5%. Sequencing was carried out using PBMCs. The receptors derive from a woman aged 45-60 years in good health and CMV-seropositive.

This clone has a handful of counts. The chain couples TRBV19 to TRBJ2-1, with TRBD2 identical over 8 bases. The CDR3 consists of 15 residues. The trim removed 5 bases at V and 8 bases at J, leaving 11 bases unmatched. Germline lookup yields CDR1 LNHDA and CDR2 SQIVND (reference sequence). The CDR3 here is CASSGGLGRVDEQFF. CDR3 in DNA: TGTGCCAGTAGTGGGGGACTAGGAAGAGTCGATGAGCAGTTCTTC.

On this clone: One end of the junction is discordant with germline, which a read error may explain. V and J are TRBV19 and TRBJ1-2; 7 bases are shared with TRBD1. The germline V gene encodes CDR1 LNHDA and CDR2 SQIVND (reference sequence). This CDR3 contains 14 residues. CDR3 DNA sequence: TGTGCCGGTAGTCGGGACAGTACTAACTATGGCTACACCTTC. It is translated as CAGSRDSTNYGYTF.

This clone was recorded only once. The chain has TRBV6-5 and TRBJ1-1; D is unresolved. The germline V and J ends were trimmed by 2 bases and 3 bases, with 7 bases remaining between them. This CDR3 is built from 13 residues. Germline CDR1 and CDR2: MNHEY and SVGAGI. The CDR3 nucleotides read TGTGCCAGCAGTTACCGGGGAGACACTGAAGCTTTCTTT. It is translated as CASSYRGDTEAFF.

The J gene is TRBJ1-6, the V gene TRBV19, with TRBD1 identical over 10 bases. V shed 0 bases, J shed 7 bases, and the junction held 3 bases outside the gene matches. The CDR3 extends over 16 amino acids. Germline CDR1 reads LNHDA; CDR2 reads SQIVND (reference sequence). The CDR3 reads CASSIDRGQGNSPLHF. The CDR3 DNA is TGTGCCAGTAGTATAGATCGGGGACAGGGGAATTCACCCCTCCACTTT.

J is TRBJ1-2 and V is TRBV28; tentative D call: TRBD1 (6 bases). The V gene lost 6 bases and the J gene lost 4 bases, with 12 bases spanning the gap. The CDR3 covers 13 residues. CDR1 and CDR2 from the germline V gene are MDHEN and SYDVKM. The CDR3 region is CASSSTGTYGYTF. CDR3 nucleotides: TGTGCCAGCAGCTCGACAGGTACCTATGGCTACACCTTC.

The chain joins TRBV7-2 to TRBJ1-3, with D perhaps TRBD1 (5 bases). The CDR3 consists of 16 residues. V was clipped by 3 bases and J by 0 bases, with 12 bases between them. Germline V lookup: CDR1 SGHTA, CDR2 FQGNSA. The CDR3 spells CASSFGDGGSGNTIYF. The CDR3 DNA reads TGTGCCAGCAGCTTCGGAGACGGGGGCTCTGGAAACACCATATATTTT.

This clone was seen more than once but under ten times. Other DNA sequences of this sample code for an identical CDR3. This chain links TRBV5-6 with TRBJ1-3; D is uncertain. There are 14 residues in the CDR3. CDR1 SGHDT and CDR2 YYEEEE come from the germline V gene. Trimming cost V 0 bases and J 4 bases, with 8 bases left between them. The CDR3 coding sequence is TGTGCCAGCAGCTTGGCGGGAGCAGGAAACACCATATATTTT. Amino acids: CASSLAGAGNTIYF. Based on the CDR3 plus reference TRBV5-6 and TRBJ1-3, the full variable domain is DAGVTQSPTHLIKTRGQQVTLRCSPKSGHDTVSWYQQALGQGPQFIFQYYEEEERQRGNFPDRFSGHQFPNYSSELNVNALLLGDSALYLCASSLAGAGNTIYFGEGSWLTVV.

The gene calls are TRBV15 and TRBJ1-3; TRBD1 matches 9 bases. The V gene's germline CDR1 is LNHNV and CDR2 YYDKDF (reference sequence). After removal of 0 bases from V and 4 bases from J, the junction contained 16 bases not matched to a gene. CDR3 length equals 20 residues. Here the CDR3 reads CATSRDRGTGLVNRGNTIYF. The CDR3 DNA is TGTGCCACCAGCAGAGATCGAGGGACAGGGCTTGTGAATCGCGGAAACACCATATATTTT.

As concerns this clone: The germline gene is not matched at one end of the junction; a read error may be the cause. The chain recombines TRBV18 with TRBJ1-2, with TRBD1 matching over 12 bases. Germline CDR1 and CDR2: KGHSH and LQKENI. This CDR3 is 14 amino acids long. DNA of the CDR3: TGTGCCAGCTCAAGAGGGACAGGGGGCGCTCATCGCGCCTTC. The encoded protein is CASSRGTGGAHRAF.

The chain recombines TRBV6-5 with TRBJ2-1; TRBD1 matches 7 bases. Germline V gene sequence: CDR1 MNHEY, CDR2 SVGAGI. This CDR3 has 14 amino acids. The trim removed 7 bases at V and 4 bases at J, leaving 7 bases unmatched. This chain's CDR3 is CASTMSRGYNEQFF. The CDR3 DNA is TGTGCCAGCACCATGTCCAGGGGGTACAATGAGCAGTTCTTC.

This chain connects TRBV18 to TRBJ2-5; D uncertain. Trimming left V 2 bases short and J 1 base short, with 5 bases between. The CDR3 covers 13 residues. Per the germline V gene, CDR1 is KGHSH and CDR2 is LQKENI. The DNA for the CDR3 is TGTGCCAGCTCACCAGACATCCAAGAGACCCAGTACTTC. Amino acids: CASSPDIQETQYF.

The chain links TRBV4-3 to TRBJ2-3; TRBD2 aligns across 14 bases. The CDR3 sequence is 18 residues long. J was trimmed by 2 bases and V by 1 base; bases with no gene match: 5. In germline, CDR1 is LGHNA, CDR2 YSLEER. In DNA form, the CDR3 reads TGCGCCAGCAGCCAAGGACTAGCGGGGGGGCCGAACACAGATACGCAGTATTTT. Protein: CASSQGLAGGPNTDTQYF.

V gene TRBV7-2 combines with J gene TRBJ2-7; D is possibly TRBD1 (6 bases). This CDR3 has 14 amino acids. Germline loops: CDR1 SGHTA, CDR2 FQGNSA. V lost 5 bases, J lost 2 bases, and 13 bases lay in between. The CDR3 spells CASSRPGQTYEQYF. CDR3 coding DNA: TGTGCCAGCAGCCGCCCGGGACAAACCTACGAGCAGTACTTC.

V and J are TRBV19 and TRBJ2-2; TRBD1 is a possible D gene (6 bases). Trimming cost V 4 bases and J 6 bases, with 12 bases left between them. This CDR3 is 14 amino acids long. The germline gives CDR1 LNHDA, CDR2 SQIVND (reference sequence). CDR3 in amino acids: CASSTSDSPGELFF. CDR3 in DNA: TGTGCCAGTAGTACCTCGGACAGCCCCGGGGAGCTGTTTTTT.

V is TRBV11-2 and J is TRBJ1-1; weak D call: TRBD1 (6 bases). With 1 base removed from V and 0 bases from J, the gap between germline ends came to 12 bases. Germline CDR1 reads SGHAT; CDR2 reads FQNNGV. This CDR3 region has 16 residues. DNA of the CDR3: TGTGCCAGCAGCTTAGTGCTCTGGACAGTGAACACTGAAGCTTTCTTT. Residues: CASSLVLWTVNTEAFF.

This chain links TRBV18 with TRBJ2-7; 9 nucleotides align to TRBD1. V shed 2 bases and J 6 bases; nucleotides not matched to a gene: 5. The CDR3 covers 14 residues. CDR1 is KGHSH, CDR2 LQKENI, per germline. The CDR3 nucleotides read TGTGCCAGCTCACCAAATAGGGACAGGGTCGAGCAGTACTTC. Amino acids: CASSPNRDRVEQYF.

The chain has TRBV5-4 and TRBJ2-1; 7 nucleotides match TRBD2. The CDR3 consists of 15 residues. J gave up 2 bases and V 1 base, and 3 bases lay outside the gene matches. Germline V CDR1 and CDR2: SGHNT, YYREEE (reference sequence). CDR3 loop: CASSLWGGAYNEQFF. DNA for the CDR3: TGTGCCAGCAGCTTGTGGGGGGGGGCCTACAATGAGCAGTTCTTC.

This clone was detected only once. V and J are TRBV7-2 and TRBJ2-3, with a possible D match to TRBD2 (7 bases). Germline V CDR1 and CDR2: SGHTA, FQGNSA. V dropped 6 bases and J dropped 1 base, with 11 bases sitting between them. The CDR3 is 14 amino acids. Written as DNA, the CDR3 is TGTGCCAGCAGGGACAGCGGGGGCACAGATACGCAGTATTTT. Translation gives CASRDSGGTDTQYF.

This chain connects TRBV30 to TRBJ2-4, with a weak D call TRBD1 (5 bases). The CDR3 totals 11 residues. Germline loops: CDR1 GTSNPN, CDR2 SVGIG (reference sequence). V gave up 2 bases and J gave up 12 bases, with 11 bases separating them. The CDR3, as DNA: TGTGCCTGGAGTCTCCAGGGCAGTCAGTACTTC. Translating gives CAWSLQGSQYF.

The chain has TRBV19 and TRBJ2-7; 7 nucleotides align to TRBD1. Trimming at V came to 6 bases and at J to 2 bases, leaving 13 bases not matched to a gene. Germline lookup yields CDR1 LNHDA and CDR2 SQIVND (reference sequence). The CDR3 totals 16 residues. CDR3 loop: CASRVTGAVPTYEQYF. Written as DNA, the CDR3 is TGTGCCAGTAGGGTCACAGGGGCCGTACCGACCTACGAGCAGTACTTC.

The genes are TRBV5-6 and TRBJ2-1; no definite D call. CDR3 length: 17 amino acids. V shed 4 bases and J shed 0 bases, with 17 bases lying between them. Germline CDR1 reads SGHDT; CDR2 reads YYEEEE. In nucleotides, the CDR3 is TGTGCCAGCAGCCCCGACACGAATCCGAGCTCCTACAATGAGCAGTTCTTC. It specifies CASSPDTNPSSYNEQFF.

For this clone: The junction departs from the called germline gene at one end, perhaps through a read error. The genes are TRBV5-1 and TRBJ2-4, with 11 bases aligning to TRBD2. CDR3 length: 15 residues. Germline-derived CDR1 and CDR2 are SGHRS and YFSETQ. The CDR3: CASSLDTSGGNSQYF. In DNA, the CDR3 is TGCGCCAGCAGCTTGGACACTAGCGGGGGAAACAGTCAGTACTTC.